The rows below give T cell receptor beta chains drawn from one sample of a study of blood T cell repertoires in COVID-19. Sequenced by immunoSEQ multiplex PCR; TCRdb stores in-frame clones only, minus some. The table lists roughly 200,000 clones, about nine tenths of them singletons, with 5.9% in the top ten. The sample comprised peripheral blood. The receptors were gathered from a man of 80 years or more with acute or convalescent COVID-19. The CDR3 runs from the conserved cysteine through the conserved F or W.

TRBV21-1,CASSNIDTFTDTQYF
TRBV18,CASSPRPGYEQYF
TRBV5-1,CASSTSGVYNEQFF
TRBV10-3,CAISENEGMVYNEQFF
TRBV18,CASSPQLITTSGRSYEQYF
TRBV7-6,CASSLSSSTDTQYF
TRBV2,CATVDRGVGNSPLHF
TRBV9,CASSVFSSYNEQFF
TRBV27,CASSFRQPAGELFF
TRBV11-3,CASSSTGKREQYF
TRBV7-2,CASSTTGTGAYNEQFF
TRBV4-1,CASSQVRDSPNQPQHF
TRBV7-3,CASSPQGDYEQYF